This T cell receptor beta chain was identified during a study of blood T cell repertoires in COVID-19 (dated by TCRdb to 2019 to 2021). General notes on the study: Collaborator samples came from the United States, Italy and Spain and covered acute and convalescent phases of COVID-19. The repertoires were released in a freely available public database intended as a resource for research on the immune response to SARS-CoV-2. HLA class I and class II types, where available, came from metadata supplied by the sample provider rather than from assay-based typing. Subjects who had been exposed to COVID-19, were actively infected with it, or had recovered from it provided the deeply sampled blood TCRbeta repertoires that made up the dataset. The samples were drawn from two sources: the first 160 participants of the ongoing ImmuneRACE study, and 950 to 1,500 subjects contributed by 6 global collaborators. Sample metadata almost always included a de-identified subject ID, COVID-19 status, age in years and sex. The material from the prospective study consisted of cDNA or gDNA derived from T cells, B-cell-depleted T cells, or PBMCs.

Each collaborating institution followed its own protocols to collect whole blood in K2EDTA tubes. For TCRbeta analysis, collaborators shipped samples in one of three forms: frozen whole blood, isolated PBMCs, or DNA extracted from either of those sample types. Results the study describes overall, beyond this receptor: The amount of clinical and demographic metadata varied by source and participant and was provided uncurated.

As to this clone: Its antigen remains unidentified. No much larger clonotype is one base removed from it; base qualities were not supplied.

Relative to germline, V is missing 3 bases and J is missing 5 bases, with 2 bases of the junction outside any gene match. CDR3 length: 15 amino acids, cysteine to phenylalanine. Left in the record is the CDR3 DNA by itself, 45 bases read in frame from the first base. The germline V gene supplies CDR1 SGHDT and CDR2 YYEEEE. The immunoSEQ Assay, a bias-controlled multiplex PCR, was used to amplify TCRbeta CDR3 regions from genomic DNA. As for the original processing: The number of nucleated cells in each sample was estimated by amplification of reference gene primers within the assay. To quantify the absolute abundance of each unique TCRbeta CDR3 rearrangement, sequence reads were collapsed and filtered. For each sample, productive Simpson clonality was calculated as the square root of Simpson's diversity index over productive rearrangements. TCRdb limited this immuneACCESS table to in-frame rearrangements with V and J called. A share of clones is missing; checked studies link under half to unresolved V genes, and the rest is unexplained. The V and J calls and clone size come from that table; D and trimming were worked out from the DNA. The sample table lists about 380,000 clones, around 85% of them with a count of one. Around 3.4% of the sample is held by the ten biggest clonotypes.

The specimen was peripheral blood. The TCR originated in a young woman with acute or convalescent COVID-19. The chain is assembled from TRBV5-6 and TRBJ1-6, with TRBD1 matching 10 junction bases. The DNA is as follows: TGTGCCAGCAGCTGGGGGACAGGGGATAATTCACCCCTCCACTTT. This is translated as CASSWGTGDNSPLHF.